Below, 22 T cell receptor beta chains from the same sample are listed, as sequenced in a study of control samples from healthy donors and cancer patients. TCRdb's table, derived via immunoSEQ multiplex PCR, lists solely in-frame clones and lacks some. The table includes some 150,000 clones, 93% detected once. What was sequenced was blood. These receptors originate from a woman aged 60-75 years in good health.

The chain uses TRBV2 and TRBJ1-5; no clear D gene. Germline lookup yields CDR1 SNHLY and CDR2 FYNNEI. V was clipped by 8 bases and J by 0 bases, with 8 bases between them. The CDR3 totals 13 residues. The CDR3 sequence is CASGDDSNQPQHF. Here the CDR3 DNA reads TGTGCCAGCGGGGATGATAGCAATCAGCCCCAGCATTTT.

The genes are TRBV7-2 and TRBJ2-3; the D gene is possibly TRBD2 (7 bases). Germline V CDR1 and CDR2: SGHTA, FQGNSA. V lost 8 bases and J lost 5, with 17 bases in between. This CDR3 has 14 amino acids. The CDR3 protein is CASRRGGKGDTQYF. In DNA, the CDR3 is TGTGCCAGCCGGAGGGGGGGAAAGGGAGATACGCAGTATTTT.

Here the CDR3 DNA reads TGTGCCAGCAGCTTACGGCCAAGCCCCAACTCTGGAAACACCATATATTTT. Protein product: CASSLRPSPNSGNTIYF. V usage is TRBV7-9 and J usage is TRBJ1-3; D not certain. With 2 bases removed from V and 0 bases from J, the gap between germline ends came to 14 bases. CDR3 size: 17 residues. Per germline, CDR1 SEHNR and CDR2 FQNEAQ (reference sequence).

The chain combines TRBV9 with TRBJ2-3; D is unclear. From germline, CDR1 is SGDLS and CDR2 YYNGEE. V was cut by 6 bases and J by 0 bases, with 17 bases left in between. The CDR3 sequence is 16 residues long. CDR3 coding DNA: TGTGCCAGCACCTCCCCGCTGGGTTCTAGCACAGATACGCAGTATTTT. Encoded protein: CASTSPLGSSTDTQYF.

Comment on this clone: Other DNA variants within this sample encode the same CDR3. This rearrangement joins TRBV6-5 to TRBJ1-5, with D unresolved. CDR1 MNHEY and CDR2 SVGAGI come from the germline V gene. The CDR3 extends over 13 amino acids. With 6 bases removed from V and 0 bases from J, the gap between germline ends came to 6 bases. CDR3 nucleotide sequence: TGTGCCAGCAGGCCGTATAGCAATCAGCCCCAGCATTTT. This codes for CASRPYSNQPQHF.

The chain has TRBV28 and TRBJ2-3; no reliable D call. The CDR3 runs to 12 residues. From germline, CDR1 is MDHEN and CDR2 SYDVKM. V was cut by 6 bases and J by 3 bases, with 7 bases left in between. The CDR3: CASRLPTDTQYF. Here the CDR3 DNA reads TGTGCCAGCAGGTTGCCTACAGATACGCAGTATTTT.

The chain carries TRBV2 and TRBJ2-2; no firm D call. V lost 7 bases, J lost 0 bases, and 9 bases lay in between. The CDR3 loop spans 14 amino acids. Germline CDR1 and CDR2: SNHLY and FYNNEI. CDR3 coding DNA: TGTGCCAGCATGAAGGGTCCGAACACCGGGGAGCTGTTTTTT. Its translation: CASMKGPNTGELFF.

This chain joins TRBV10-1 and TRBJ1-2; possible D gene TRBD1, 5 bases. The ends were cut back, 3 bases at V and 8 bases at J, with 13 bases in the middle. Germline lookup yields CDR1 WNHNN and CDR2 SYGVQD (reference sequence). The CDR3 extends over 13 amino acids. The CDR3 here is CASSDRQGGGYTF. The CDR3 DNA is TGCGCCAGCAGTGATCGTCAGGGAGGCGGCTACACCTTC.

The chain couples TRBV4-1 to TRBJ1-6; the match to TRBD1 covers 8 bases. Germline assignment: CDR1 MGHRA and CDR2 YSYEKL. The CDR3 length is 16 residues. Unmatched junction bases numbered 8, after V lost 0 bases and J lost 10 bases. The CDR3 DNA follows: TGCGCCAGCAGCCAAGACAAGACAGGGGCCTACTCACCCCTCCACTTT. Protein product: CASSQDKTGAYSPLHF.

CDR3 protein: CASSEAGGREQFF. Written as DNA, the CDR3 is TGCGCCAGCAGTGAAGCAGGGGGCCGGGAGCAGTTCTTC. The rearrangement uses TRBV10-1 and TRBJ2-1; 8 nucleotides align to TRBD1. CDR1 WNHNN and CDR2 SYGVQD come from the germline V gene (reference sequence). The CDR3 is 13 residues long. Trimming cost V 3 bases and J 10 bases; bases outside gene matches: 5.

This chain connects TRBV27 to TRBJ1-6, with TRBD1 as a possible D gene (5 bases). Trimming pared 1 base from V and 11 bases from J, leaving 24 bases between. The length of the CDR3 is 18 residues. Germline V gene sequence: CDR1 MNHEY, CDR2 SMNVEV (reference sequence). The CDR3 sequence is CASSLYGTGSGKGTPLHF. The CDR3 region has the DNA TGTGCCAGCAGTTTATATGGAACGGGGTCAGGGAAGGGAACACCCCTCCACTTT.

The chain combines TRBV6-5 with TRBJ2-7; 9 bases are a match to TRBD1. The CDR3 length is 15 residues. J was trimmed by 1 base and V by 6 bases; bases with no gene match: 7. The V gene's germline CDR1 is MNHEY and CDR2 SVGAGI. CDR3 region: CASRSTGTGSYEQYF. Here the CDR3 DNA reads TGTGCCAGCAGATCTACCGGGACAGGGTCCTACGAGCAGTACTTC.

J is TRBJ1-1 and V is TRBV18, with D unresolved. Germline V gives CDR1 KGHSH, CDR2 LQKENI. The CDR3 is 14 amino acids. V was pared by 5 bases and J by 0 bases, with 10 bases between. The CDR3 DNA sequence: TGTGCCAGCTCATCCAACCAATTGAACACTGAAGCTTTCTTT. The encoded protein is CASSSNQLNTEAFF.

The rearrangement uses TRBV7-2 and TRBJ2-3, with D perhaps TRBD2 (5 bases). Germline V gene sequence: CDR1 SGHTA, CDR2 FQGNSA. The CDR3 is 15 residues long. Between the trimmed V and J ends, which lost 2 bases and 0 bases, there was a span of 9 bases. Here the CDR3 reads CASSLSSVSTDTQYF. The CDR3 region has the DNA TGTGCCAGCAGCTTAAGTAGCGTGAGCACAGATACGCAGTATTTT.

The V gene is TRBV30, the J gene TRBJ2-3, with D perhaps matching TRBD2 (6 bases). V lost 3 bases and J lost 0, with 10 bases in between. The germline V gene has CDR1 GTSNPN and CDR2 SVGIG (reference sequence). This CDR3 is 14 amino acids long. CDR3 DNA: TGTGCCTGGAGCGGGGGACTTAGCACAGATACGCAGTATTTT. It specifies CAWSGGLSTDTQYF.

The V call is TRBV18, the J call TRBJ1-1; a weak D match, TRBD1 (6 bases). Trimming shortened V by 1 base and J by 3 bases, and 12 bases separated the two germline ends. Germline-derived CDR1 and CDR2 are KGHSH and LQKENI. The CDR3 spans 15 residues. CDR3 loop: CASSPLGAPDTEAFF. The CDR3 coding sequence is TGTGCCAGCTCACCACTGGGGGCCCCTGACACTGAAGCTTTCTTT.

The chain links TRBV19 to TRBJ2-2; no reliable D call. Germline values: CDR1 LNHDA, CDR2 SQIVND (reference sequence). V lost 7 bases and J 5 bases, leaving 14 bases between the germline ends. This CDR3 comprises 14 residues. The chain's CDR3 is CASIGILGTGELFF. CDR3 sequence (DNA): TGTGCCAGTATTGGGATATTGGGTACCGGGGAGCTGTTTTTT.

V and J are TRBV6-5 and TRBJ1-4; no definite D call. V was cut by 2 bases and J by 8 bases, with 18 bases left in between. CDR1 MNHEY and CDR2 SVGAGI come from the germline V gene. The CDR3 spans 16 residues. CDR3 in DNA: TGTGCCAGCAGTTACATGGGCTTGGGTCTCGGGGAAAAACTGTTTTTT. Translated: CASSYMGLGLGEKLFF.

The chain is built from TRBV20-1 and TRBJ2-5; 7 bases are shared with TRBD2. Germline loops: CDR1 DFQATT, CDR2 SNEGSKA (reference sequence). Trimming cost V 3 bases and J 3 bases; bases outside gene matches: 7. This CDR3 has 14 residues. CDR3: CSASSGGPKETQYF. For the CDR3, the DNA is TGCAGTGCTAGTTCGGGGGGACCAAAAGAGACCCAGTACTTC.

This rearrangement joins TRBV3-1 (or the pseudogene TRBV3-2) to TRBJ2-1; 8 positions match TRBD2. Germline-derived CDR1 and CDR2 are LGHDT and YNNKEL (reference sequence). The CDR3 spans 19 residues. Losses at the gene ends were 1 base for V and 0 bases for J; bases not matched to a gene: 11. CDR3 amino acids: CASSQVASGGPFSYNEQFF. The CDR3 DNA follows: TGTGCCAGCAGCCAAGTAGCCAGCGGGGGCCCCTTCTCCTACAATGAGCAGTTCTTC.

The V call is TRBV12-5, the J call TRBJ2-3, with D maybe TRBD2 (7 bases). This CDR3 has 16 amino acids. The germline V gene has CDR1 LGHNT and CDR2 FRNRAP. Trimming removed 0 bases from V and 1 base from J, with 11 bases in between. CDR3: CASGLVSGGRTDTQYF. DNA for the CDR3: TGTGCTAGTGGTTTGGTTTCGGGGGGCCGCACAGATACGCAGTATTTT.

J is TRBJ2-1 and V is TRBV24-1; tentative D call: TRBD2 (5 bases). CDR1 KGHDR and CDR2 SFDVKD come from the germline V gene. CDR3 length: 17 amino acids. Trimming took 2 bases from V and 7 from J, leaving 20 bases between them. In DNA, the CDR3 is TGTGCCACCAGTGATTCGGGGATCGGCGGCGTATGGAATGAGCAGTTCTTC. The encoded protein is CATSDSGIGGVWNEQFF.